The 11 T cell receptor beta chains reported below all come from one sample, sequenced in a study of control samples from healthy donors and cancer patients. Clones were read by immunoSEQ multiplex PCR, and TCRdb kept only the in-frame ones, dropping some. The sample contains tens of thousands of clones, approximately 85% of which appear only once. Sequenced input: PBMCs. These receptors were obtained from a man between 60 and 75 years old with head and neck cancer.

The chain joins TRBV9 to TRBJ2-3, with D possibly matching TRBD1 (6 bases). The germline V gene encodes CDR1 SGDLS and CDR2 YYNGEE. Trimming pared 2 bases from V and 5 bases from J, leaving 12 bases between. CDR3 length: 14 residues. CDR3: CASSVSSTGDTQYF. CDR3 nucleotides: TGTGCCAGCAGCGTTAGCTCGACAGGAGATACGCAGTATTTT.

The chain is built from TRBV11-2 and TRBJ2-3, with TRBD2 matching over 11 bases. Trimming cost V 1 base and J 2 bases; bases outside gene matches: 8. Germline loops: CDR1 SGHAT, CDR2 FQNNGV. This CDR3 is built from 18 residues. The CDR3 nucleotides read TGTGCCAGCAGCTTAGGGACTAGCGGGTTCACTTCCACAGATACGCAGTATTTT. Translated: CASSLGTSGFTSTDTQYF.

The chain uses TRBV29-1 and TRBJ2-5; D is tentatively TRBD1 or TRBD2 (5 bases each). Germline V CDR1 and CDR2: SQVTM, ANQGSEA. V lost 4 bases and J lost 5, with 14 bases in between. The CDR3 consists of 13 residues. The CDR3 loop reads CSVGTGTGETQYF. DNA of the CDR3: TGCAGCGTTGGAACAGGAACGGGGGAGACCCAGTACTTC.

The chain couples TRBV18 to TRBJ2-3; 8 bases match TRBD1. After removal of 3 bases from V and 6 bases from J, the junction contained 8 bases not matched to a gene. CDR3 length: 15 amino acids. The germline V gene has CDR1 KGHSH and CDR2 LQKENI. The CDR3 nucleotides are TGTGCCAGCTCACCTGGACAGGGTGGATCCGATACGCAGTATTTT. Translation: CASSPGQGGSDTQYF.

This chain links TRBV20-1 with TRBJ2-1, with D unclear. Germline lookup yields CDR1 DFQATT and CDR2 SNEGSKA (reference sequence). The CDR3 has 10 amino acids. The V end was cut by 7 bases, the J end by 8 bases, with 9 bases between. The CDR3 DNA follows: TGCAGTGTAAACCCGTATGAGCAGTTCTTC. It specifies CSVNPYEQFF.

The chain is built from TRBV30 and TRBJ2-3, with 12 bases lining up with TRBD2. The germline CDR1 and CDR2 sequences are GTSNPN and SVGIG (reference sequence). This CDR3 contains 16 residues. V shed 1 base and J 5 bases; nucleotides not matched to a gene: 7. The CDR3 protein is CAWSAGLAGRVDTQYF. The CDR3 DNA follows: TGTGCCTGGAGTGCCGGACTAGCGGGGAGGGTAGATACGCAGTATTTT.

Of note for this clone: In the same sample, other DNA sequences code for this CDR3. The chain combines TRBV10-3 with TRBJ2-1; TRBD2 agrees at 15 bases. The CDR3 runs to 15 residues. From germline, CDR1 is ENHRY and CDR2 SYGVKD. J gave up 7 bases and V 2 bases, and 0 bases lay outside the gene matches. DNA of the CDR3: TGTGCCATCAGTGAGGGACTAGCGGGAGGGAATGAGCAGTTCTTC. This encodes CAISEGLAGGNEQFF.

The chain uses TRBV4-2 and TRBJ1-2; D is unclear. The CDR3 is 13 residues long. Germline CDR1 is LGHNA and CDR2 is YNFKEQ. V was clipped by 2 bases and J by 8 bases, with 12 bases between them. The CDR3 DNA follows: TGTGCCAGCAGCCAAAGGACCCTAGGCGGCTACACCTTC. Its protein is CASSQRTLGGYTF.

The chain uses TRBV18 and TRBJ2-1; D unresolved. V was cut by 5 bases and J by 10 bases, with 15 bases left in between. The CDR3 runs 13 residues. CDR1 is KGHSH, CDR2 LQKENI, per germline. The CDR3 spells CASSADKKGEQFF. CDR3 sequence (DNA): TGTGCCAGCTCAGCCGATAAAAAGGGCGAGCAGTTCTTC.

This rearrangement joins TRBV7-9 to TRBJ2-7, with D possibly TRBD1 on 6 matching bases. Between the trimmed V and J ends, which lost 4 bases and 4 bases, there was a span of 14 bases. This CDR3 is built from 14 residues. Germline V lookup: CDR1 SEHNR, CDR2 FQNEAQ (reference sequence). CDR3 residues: CASSSSSDSYEQYF. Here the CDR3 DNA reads TGTGCCAGCAGCTCGAGCTCGGACAGTTACGAGCAGTACTTC.

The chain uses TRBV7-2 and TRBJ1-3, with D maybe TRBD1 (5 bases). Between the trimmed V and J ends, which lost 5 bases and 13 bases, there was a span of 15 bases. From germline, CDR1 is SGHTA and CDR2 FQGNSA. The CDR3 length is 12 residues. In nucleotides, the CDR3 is TGTGCCAGCAGCCTTGACAGATCTCCTATATATTTT. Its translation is CASSLDRSPIYF.